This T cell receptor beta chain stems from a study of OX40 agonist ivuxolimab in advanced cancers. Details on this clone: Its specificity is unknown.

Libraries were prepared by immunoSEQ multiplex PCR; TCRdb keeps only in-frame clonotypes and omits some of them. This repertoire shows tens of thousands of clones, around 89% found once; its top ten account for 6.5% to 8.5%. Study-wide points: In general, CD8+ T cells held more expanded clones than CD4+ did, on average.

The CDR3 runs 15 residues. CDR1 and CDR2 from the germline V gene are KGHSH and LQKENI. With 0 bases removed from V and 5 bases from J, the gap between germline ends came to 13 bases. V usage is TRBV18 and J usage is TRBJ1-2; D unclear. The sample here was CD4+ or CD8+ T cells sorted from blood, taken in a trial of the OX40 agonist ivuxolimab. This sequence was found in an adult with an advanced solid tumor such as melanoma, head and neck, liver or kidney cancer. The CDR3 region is CASSPPVDGSYGYTF. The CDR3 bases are TGTGCCAGCTCACCACCGGTCGACGGTAGTTATGGCTACACCTTC.